This TCR beta chain originates from a study of identical twins. This clonotype was seen only a few times. The antigen is unknown. A template switching step contributed a universal primer site, while unique molecular identifiers were present in the cDNA. From the 5' RACE reads, TCRdb called clonotypes with MiXCR, one entry per CDR3 protein. The table shows some 730,000 distinct CDR3 sequences, with roughly 18% occurring only once. Study observations and caveats: Model-predicted out-of-frame TCR alpha sharing fell below observed values in monozygotic twins.

This sample also belongs to another study, concerning T cells expressing NK-cell markers. That publication notes: Restricting sorting to alpha-beta TCR T cells was achieved in several experiments by an anti-gamma-delta TCR antibody. It remained uncertain whether the expanded NKG2C+ T cell clones were specific for HCMV antigens.

The sample consisted of PBMCs. The receptor comes from a young woman in good health.

The CDR3 nucleotides read TGCAGCAAACTCGTTGGGGGCCAAGCTTTCTTT. It yields the protein CSKLVGGQAFF. The rearrangement links TRBV29-1 to TRBJ1-1; maybe TRBD1 (6 bases). Trimming took off 8 bases at V and 9 bases at J, with 16 bases between the two ends. This CDR3 is built from 11 residues. From germline, CDR1 is SQVTM and CDR2 ANQGSEA.